This T cell receptor beta chain was observed in a study of human T cells and chemical hapten exposure. Study context: Per-sample TCR yields varied mainly from small pooled library volume differences.

This CDR3 is built from 13 residues. V dropped 5 bases and J dropped 10 bases, with 15 bases sitting between them. CDR1 is MDHEN and CDR2 is SYDVKM in the germline V gene. Study-level findings and limits: DPC sensitization left the count of TCRs above 1 in 1000 unchanged.

Time point here: healthy volunteer bleed at 2 weeks. Before extraction, the whole blood was not fractionated, and total RNA was taken from it. In the source study's methods: The median was about 100,000 TCRs per sample, ranging 23,224 to 690,600. From the RACE reads, TCRdb called clonotypes with MiXCR, one entry per CDR3 protein. The V and J calls follow TCRdb's processing rather than the paper's. The repertoire holds some 93,000 distinct CDR3 sequences, with approximately 8.2% as singletons. This clonotype was seen many times. Antigen: not known. The chain couples TRBV28 to TRBJ2-1, with D perhaps TRBD1 (5 bases). The sequenced sample consisted of whole blood. The receptor was derived from a female donor in good health. Some clones in this sample may be carry-over from other donors' samples. The CDR3 sequence is CASSPGNSREQFF. The CDR3 coding sequence is TGTGCCAGCAGTCCAGGGAATAGTAGGGAGCAGTTCTTC.